This T cell receptor (beta chain) was retrieved from a study of Ad26.COV2.S vaccination and SARS-CoV-2 variants. Study-level background: Donor had been placed in the Ad26.COV2.S arm of the COV1001 trial. Recipients of Ad26.COV2.S got it intramuscularly, once or twice 56 days apart.

Study-level points and caveats: Measures of TCR breadth and depth may have fallen short of total T cell responses. Post-vaccination spike-specific CD8+ and CD4+ T cell responses reportedly had substantial breadth.

Remarks on this clone: The antigen is not known.

Specified treatment: over 15 received Ad26.COV2.S at low or high dose, single or two shots; 5 received placebo; per-sample allocation not given. Sample collection was performed on day 63 after the first vaccine or placebo injection. Profiling relied on immunoSEQ multiplex PCR, and the TCRdb table lists in-frame clones only, not all of them. This sample carries about 370,000 clones, about 89% of them seen once, and the ten largest clones take around 2%. This CDR3 region has 15 residues. Trimming cost V 1 base and J 5 bases, with 11 bases left between them. Per the germline V gene, CDR1 is LGHNA and CDR2 is YNFKEQ.

The sequence came from a person between 18 and 65 years old who received the Ad26.COV2.S COVID-19 vaccine or a placebo. V gene TRBV4-2 combines with J gene TRBJ1-4; D not resolved. This material consisted of peripheral blood, taken in a trial of Ad26.COV2.S vaccine versus placebo. CDR3 in amino acids: CASSQGGGENEKLFF. For the CDR3, the DNA is TGTGCCAGCAGCCAAGGCGGCGGCGAGAATGAAAAACTGTTTTTT.